This T cell receptor beta chain is from a study of shared clonotypes between healthy human individuals. Study summary: Contributing individuals were two females and a few males aged 18 to 49. Study findings and constraints: Naive CD4 clonotypes overlapped across a few donors at roughly 5.1%.

CD45RO-negative, CCR7-selected cells formed the naive CD8 fraction, which excluded terminally differentiated effector memory CD45RA+ cells. Donors were Caucasian adults residing in Nashville, Tennessee, USA. About this clone: Its antigen is not known.

V shed 0 bases and J shed 3 bases, with 15 bases lying between them. The CDR3 contains 16 residues. Germline CDR1 and CDR2: SGHDN and FVKESK. A deep-level run was used for the assay. Here immunoSEQ multiplex PCR was the method, and the copy in TCRdb shows in-frame clones only, minus some. In the table there are about 800,000 clones, 95% to 97% of which are singletons. This sequence was found in a man aged 30 to 39 in good health. What was sequenced was naive CD8+ T cells sorted from blood. The chain couples TRBV14 to TRBJ2-7, with D maybe TRBD1 (5 bases). The CDR3 region is CASSQDRAGPIYEQYF. The CDR3 DNA follows: TGTGCCAGCAGCCAAGATAGGGCAGGGCCTATCTACGAGCAGTACTTC.